Below are 29 T cell receptor beta chains sequenced from a single sample in a study of cytomegalovirus exposure and HLA in healthy donors. Method: immunoSEQ multiplex PCR; TCRdb's copy keeps in-frame clones and lacks some. The sample consists of around 300,000 clones, 80% to 90% of them appearing once. The sequenced sample was PBMCs. The receptors derive from a woman aged 18-30 years in good health and CMV-seronegative.

V and J are TRBV5-1 and TRBJ2-7; TRBD1 matches at 7 bases. The CDR3 runs to 15 residues. The V and J ends lost 0 bases and 1 base, in that order; junction bases with no gene match: 4. Germline CDR1 SGHRS, CDR2 YFSETQ. The CDR3 spells CASSLGTGLSYEQYF. As DNA, the CDR3 is TGCGCCAGCAGCTTGGGGACAGGCTTATCCTACGAGCAGTACTTC.

The chain is built from TRBV7-9 and TRBJ2-7; D uncertain. With 5 bases removed from V and 2 bases from J, the gap between germline ends came to 13 bases. The germline V gene encodes CDR1 SEHNR and CDR2 FQNEAQ (reference sequence). CDR3 length: 14 amino acids. CDR3 region: CASSRNALTYEQYF. CDR3 nucleotides: TGTGCCAGCAGCCGAAACGCGTTGACCTACGAGCAGTACTTC.

The V and J genes are TRBV6-5 and TRBJ1-1; no clear D. The CDR3 sequence is 15 residues long. Germline loops: CDR1 MNHEY, CDR2 SVGAGI. V dropped 2 bases and J dropped 1 base, with 11 bases sitting between them. The DNA of the CDR3 is TGTGCCAGCAGTTACGACCCAGGAGGGAACACTGAAGCTTTCTTT. Protein product: CASSYDPGGNTEAFF.

The V call is TRBV10-3, the J call TRBJ2-1; D remains unclear. The V gene's germline CDR1 is ENHRY and CDR2 SYGVKD. V was cut by 5 bases and J by 7 bases, with 6 bases left in between. The length of the CDR3 is 11 residues. The DNA of the CDR3 is TGTGCCATCAGTCAGGAAAATGAGCAGTTCTTC. This sequence encodes CAISQENEQFF.

The V and J genes are TRBV5-1 and TRBJ1-3, with D perhaps TRBD1 (6 bases). V shed 4 bases and J shed 2 bases, with 16 bases lying between them. CDR3 length: 16 residues. Germline assignment: CDR1 SGHRS and CDR2 YFSETQ. CDR3 residues: CASSPYATGTGNTIYF. The CDR3 DNA follows: TGCGCCAGCAGCCCTTACGCAACAGGGACTGGAAACACCATATATTTT. Combining the CDR3 with reference TRBV5-1 and TRBJ1-3 gives the whole variable domain KAGVTQTPRYLIKTRGQQVTLSCSPISGHRSVSWYQQTPGQGLQFLFEYFSETQRNKGNFPGRFSGRQFSNSRSEMNVSTLELGDSALYLCASSPYATGTGNTIYFGEGSWLTVV.

The rearrangement joins TRBV2 to TRBJ2-7; D perhaps matches TRBD2 (6 bases). The CDR3 loop spans 16 amino acids. V was clipped by 6 bases and J by 0 bases, with 18 bases between them. Per germline, CDR1 SNHLY and CDR2 FYNNEI. CDR3 nucleotides: TGTGCCAGCAGCCCCCCAGTCGGGGGTTACTCCTACGAGCAGTACTTC. This translates into CASSPPVGGYSYEQYF.

The chain employs TRBV5-4 and TRBJ1-4; 7 nucleotides match TRBD1. CDR3 size: 15 residues. Looked up from germline, CDR1 is SGHNT and CDR2 is YYREEE (reference sequence). V shed 3 bases, J shed 7 bases, and the junction held 9 bases outside the gene matches. CDR3 in amino acids: CASSSRDRVREKLFF. CDR3 nucleotides: TGTGCCAGCAGCTCCCGAGACAGGGTCCGTGAAAAACTGTTTTTT.

The chain recombines TRBV19 with TRBJ1-5; TRBD1 matches at 7 bases. The CDR3 has 13 residues. The V and J ends lost 10 bases and 3 bases, in that order; junction bases with no gene match: 6. Germline V gene data show CDR1 as LNHDA and CDR2 as SQIVND (reference sequence). CDR3 protein: CATLGQYNQPQHF. CDR3 coding DNA: TGTGCCACCCTGGGACAGTACAATCAGCCCCAGCATTTT.

The chain has TRBV23-1 and TRBJ2-7; weak D call: TRBD1 (6 bases). TRBV23-1 is an open reading frame, and its role is uncertain. The CDR3 is 13 amino acids. Trimming cost V 3 bases and J 6 bases, with 12 bases left between them. CDR3 residues: CASSHPGQSEQYF. In DNA, the CDR3 is TGCGCCAGCAGTCATCCCGGACAGTCCGAGCAGTACTTC.

The chain couples TRBV19 to TRBJ1-2; 10 nucleotides match TRBD1. Germline V gene lookup returns CDR1 LNHDA and CDR2 SQIVND (reference sequence). V lost 4 bases, J lost 2 bases, and 4 bases stayed unmatched. The CDR3 length is 15 residues. CDR3 DNA: TGTGCCAGTAGTACTGTGGGACAGGGGAACTATGGCTACACCTTC. This gives the protein CASSTVGQGNYGYTF. The full variable domain, rest sourced from reference TRBV19 and TRBJ1-2, is DGGITQSPKYLFRKEGQNVTLSCEQNLNHDAMYWYRQDPGQGLRLIYYSQIVNDFQKGDIAEGYSVSREKKESFPLTVTSAQKNPTAFYLCASSTVGQGNYGYTFGSGTRLTVV.

This clone has a single count. The gene calls are TRBV4-2 and TRBJ2-7, with 12 bases that match TRBD2. V dropped 7 bases and J dropped 6; count of bases not matched to a gene: 10. This CDR3 is 15 amino acids long. Germline V gene sequence: CDR1 LGHNA, CDR2 YNFKEQ. CDR3 region: CASNHGTSGPGEQYF. For the CDR3, the DNA is TGTGCCAGCAACCACGGGACTAGCGGGCCTGGCGAGCAGTACTTC.

The CDR3 region is CASSLVREFENEQFF. The CDR3, as DNA: TGTGCCAGCAGCTTAGTAAGGGAGTTCGAGAATGAGCAGTTCTTC. The chain combines TRBV7-9 with TRBJ2-1; D is possibly TRBD2 (5 bases). In germline, CDR1 is SEHNR, CDR2 FQNEAQ (reference sequence). Trimming pared 1 base from V and 7 bases from J, leaving 14 bases between. The CDR3 extends over 15 amino acids.

The rearrangement joins TRBV18 to TRBJ1-4, with D perhaps TRBD1 (5 bases). CDR1 is KGHSH and CDR2 is LQKENI in the germline V gene. The CDR3 loop spans 17 amino acids. Trimming took off 6 bases at V and 6 bases at J, with 23 bases between the two ends. This CDR3 reads CASSKTAQGRRHEKLFF. The CDR3 nucleotides are TGTGCCAGCTCCAAAACTGCCCAGGGTCGGCGGCATGAAAAACTGTTTTTT. Full variable domain (remainder filled in from reference TRBV18 and TRBJ1-4): NAGVMQNPRHLVRRRGQEARLRCSPMKGHSHVYWYRQLPEEGLKFMVYLQKENIIDESGMPKERFSAEFPKEGPSILRIQQVVRGDSAAYFCASSKTAQGRRHEKLFFGSGTQLSVL.

This chain links TRBV2 with TRBJ1-2; D perhaps matches TRBD1 (6 bases). Germline loops: CDR1 SNHLY, CDR2 FYNNEI. This CDR3 comprises 13 residues. V shed 4 bases and J shed 4 bases, with 10 bases lying between them. CDR3 residues: CASSAQQGYGYTF. For the CDR3, the DNA is TGTGCCAGCAGTGCCCAACAGGGCTATGGCTACACCTTC.

The gene calls are TRBV27 and TRBJ1-1, with 8 bases identical to TRBD1. There are 16 residues in the CDR3. Per the germline V gene, CDR1 is MNHEY and CDR2 is SMNVEV (reference sequence). J lost 3 bases, V lost 6 bases, and 12 bases had no gene match. CDR3 sequence reads: CASRLTPGGDDTEAFF. In nucleotides, the CDR3 is TGTGCCAGCAGGTTGACGCCAGGGGGCGATGACACTGAAGCTTTCTTT.

DNA of the CDR3: TGTGCCAGCAGTGAGGTGTCAACTAGCGAGCAGTACTTC. This encodes CASSEVSTSEQYF. The V call is TRBV6-4, the J call TRBJ2-7; D may be TRBD2 (5 bases). Trimming stripped 3 bases from V and 6 bases from J, with 12 bases between. This CDR3 is built from 13 residues. The germline gives CDR1 MRHNA, CDR2 SNTAGT.

This clone was seen more than once but under ten times. This chain links TRBV7-2 with TRBJ1-2, with 8 bases fitting TRBD1. The germline CDR1 and CDR2 sequences are SGHTA and FQGNSA. The V gene end was trimmed by 1 base and the J gene end by 7 bases; junction bases not matched to a gene: 8. The CDR3 is made up of 15 amino acids. The CDR3 DNA reads as TGTGCCAGCAGCTTAGATCCCGACAGGGGTCCTGGCTACACCTTC. Its protein product is CASSLDPDRGPGYTF. Together with reference TRBV7-2 and TRBJ1-2, the CDR3 gives the full variable domain: GAGVSQSPSNKVTEKGKDVELRCDPISGHTALYWYRQSLGQGLEFLIYFQGNSAPDKSGLPSDRFSAERTGGSVSTLTIQRTQQEDSAVYLCASSLDPDRGPGYTFGSGTRLTVV.

The chain is built from TRBV25-1 and TRBJ2-3; TRBD2 matches at 11 bases. This CDR3 has 17 residues. The V gene end was trimmed by 3 bases and the J gene end by 3 bases; junction bases not matched to a gene: 8. The germline V gene encodes CDR1 MGHDK and CDR2 SYGVNS. CDR3 loop: CASSEPKLAGATDTQYF. For the CDR3, the DNA is TGTGCCAGCAGTGAGCCCAAACTAGCGGGGGCTACAGATACGCAGTATTTT.

The rearrangement joins TRBV6-6 to TRBJ1-5; 7 bases are shared with TRBD1. CDR3 size: 16 residues. After removal of 2 bases from V and 2 bases from J, the junction contained 6 bases not matched to a gene. CDR1 MNHNY and CDR2 SVGAGI come from the germline V gene (reference sequence). The CDR3 loop is CASSYGGGQRNQPQHF. DNA of the CDR3: TGTGCCAGCAGTTACGGAGGGGGACAGCGCAATCAGCCCCAGCATTTT.

The chain carries TRBV10-2 and TRBJ2-7, with D tentatively TRBD1 (5 bases). Germline V lookup: CDR1 WSHSY, CDR2 SAAADI. The CDR3 extends over 14 amino acids. The V end lost 5 bases, the J end lost 6 bases, and 17 bases lay between the germline ends. The CDR3 spells CASSSTDIGAEQYF. CDR3 DNA sequence: TGCGCCAGCAGTTCCACCGATATAGGGGCCGAGCAGTACTTC.

The rearrangement uses TRBV5-8 and TRBJ1-2; 7 nucleotides match TRBD1. V lost 0 bases and J lost 6; bases outside the gene matches: 8. Germline V CDR1 and CDR2: SGHTS, YDEGEE. CDR3 length: 15 residues. CDR3 protein: CASSLGETGYDGYTF. DNA for the CDR3: TGTGCCAGCAGCTTGGGGGAGACAGGGTACGATGGCTACACCTTC.

The gene calls are TRBV4-3 and TRBJ1-2; TRBD1 matches 8 bases. Germline V gene data show CDR1 as LGHNA and CDR2 as YSLEER. The CDR3 sequence is 16 residues long. Trimming took 1 base from V and 5 from J; bases not matched to a gene: 9. CDR3 protein: CASSQAPDRAIYGYTF. The CDR3, as DNA: TGCGCCAGCAGCCAAGCCCCGGACAGGGCGATATATGGCTACACCTTC.

The rearrangement joins TRBV19 to TRBJ2-2; possibly TRBD2 for D (5 bases). Germline lookup yields CDR1 LNHDA and CDR2 SQIVND (reference sequence). V was pared by 5 bases and J by 5 bases, with 9 bases between. The CDR3 loop spans 13 amino acids. DNA of the CDR3: TGTGCCAGTAGTTCCTCGGGGACCGGGGAGCTGTTTTTT. It specifies CASSSSGTGELFF.

This clone was counted once. The gene calls are TRBV30 and TRBJ1-3; D remains ambiguous. Germline V lookup: CDR1 GTSNPN, CDR2 SVGIG (reference sequence). The CDR3 totals 13 residues. V lost 1 base, J lost 4 bases, and 8 bases lay in between. CDR3 in amino acids: CAWSALSGNTIYF. The CDR3 DNA follows: TGTGCCTGGAGTGCTCTCTCCGGAAACACCATATATTTT. The whole variable domain, filled in from reference TRBV30 and TRBJ1-3, reads SQTIHQWPATLVQPVGSPLSLECTVEGTSNPNLYWYRQAAGRGLQLLFYSVGIGQISSEVPQNLSASRPQDRQFILSSKKLLLSDSGFYLCAWSALSGNTIYFGEGSWLTVV.

The chain couples TRBV18 to TRBJ2-7, with a tentative D call TRBD1 (6 bases). Trimming stripped 0 bases from V and 3 bases from J, with 12 bases between. Germline V lookup: CDR1 KGHSH, CDR2 LQKENI. The CDR3 covers 15 residues. The CDR3 region is CASSPPSRGIYEQYF. The CDR3 DNA reads TGTGCCAGCTCACCACCCTCCAGGGGTATCTACGAGCAGTACTTC.

This clone was recorded once. The chain couples TRBV28 to TRBJ1-1; tentatively, D is TRBD1 (5 bases). Germline V gene sequence: CDR1 MDHEN, CDR2 SYDVKM. CDR3 length equals 16 residues. The V gene lost 3 bases and the J gene lost 0 bases, with 14 bases spanning the gap. The CDR3 region has the DNA TGTGCCAGCAGTTTGTGGCAGGGTTTTATGAACACTGAAGCTTTCTTT. This codes for CASSLWQGFMNTEAFF.

CDR3 sequence reads: CASILGVLTDTQYF. The CDR3 bases are TGTGCCAGCATTCTAGGGGTGTTGACAGATACGCAGTATTTT. The genes are TRBV6-6 and TRBJ2-3; maybe TRBD1 (5 bases). The ends were cut back, 7 bases at V and 3 bases at J, with 14 bases in the middle. The CDR3 contains 14 residues. Germline V gives CDR1 MNHNY, CDR2 SVGAGI (reference sequence).

The chain carries TRBV4-1 and TRBJ1-3; TRBD1 matches at 9 bases. The V gene's germline CDR1 is MGHRA and CDR2 YSYEKL. The V and J ends lost 5 bases and 1 base, in that order; junction bases with no gene match: 6. This CDR3 region has 16 residues. This chain's CDR3 is CASSTRDRVSGNTIYF. CDR3 coding DNA: TGCGCCAGCAGCACCCGGGACAGGGTATCTGGAAACACCATATATTTT.

The J gene is TRBJ2-1, the V gene TRBV2; the match to TRBD2 covers 8 bases. J lost 7 bases, V lost 2 bases, and 4 bases had no gene match. CDR3 size: 14 residues. Germline V CDR1 and CDR2: SNHLY, FYNNEI. This CDR3 is CASSERTSWNEQFF. The CDR3 DNA follows: TGTGCCAGCAGTGAAAGGACTAGCTGGAATGAGCAGTTCTTC.